The rows below give T cell receptor beta chains drawn from one sample of a study of PD-1 blockade in classical Hodgkin lymphoma. Profiled with immunoSEQ multiplex PCR; TCRdb holds only in-frame clones, not every one. The top ten hold 2.5% to 3.5% of the sample, which has over 80,000 clones, roughly 89% seen once. Specimen: peripheral blood mononuclear cells (PBMCs), collected at baseline. The source is a human donor with classical Hodgkin lymphoma. Each CDR3 is given with its conserved first and last residue. A D gene is named only where the DNA matches it firmly. Not all rows give a size; the values are once, few, many and, for expanded clones, a class.

length: 19; V: TRBV19; J: TRBJ1-1; D: TRBD1; size: NA; CDR3: CASSRGPTGAYNRNTEAFF; DNA: TGTGCCAGTTCTCGGGGACCGACAGGGGCCTACAACCGGAACACTGAAGCTTTCTTT
length: 17; V: TRBV5-1; J: TRBJ2-1; D: TRBD2; size: NA; CDR3: CASSIGTSGGAYNEQFF; DNA: TGCGCCAGCAGCATCGGGACTAGCGGAGGGGCCTACAATGAGCAGTTCTTC
length: 17; V: TRBV11-2; J: TRBJ2-1; D: TRBD2; size: once; CDR3: CASSPRPGLAGENEQFF; DNA: TGTGCCAGCAGCCCCCGACCAGGACTAGCGGGAGAGAATGAGCAGTTCTTC
length: 14; V: TRBV6-1; J: TRBJ1-5; D: NA; size: NA; CDR3: CASSDDRFNQPQHF; DNA: TGTGCCAGCAGTGATGACAGATTCAATCAGCCCCAGCATTTT
length: 15; V: TRBV14; J: TRBJ2-5; D: NA; size: NA; CDR3: CASSQDLGPQETQYF; DNA: TGTGCCAGCAGCCAAGATTTAGGTCCACAAGAGACCCAGTACTTC
length: 14; V: TRBV19; J: TRBJ1-2; D: TRBD1; size: NA; CDR3: CASRGTGLNYGYTF; DNA: TGTGCCAGTAGAGGGACAGGTCTTAACTATGGCTACACCTTC
length: 14; V: TRBV6-5; J: TRBJ1-5; D: NA; size: NA; CDR3: CASSYNSDDQPQHF; DNA: TGTGCCAGCAGTTACAACAGCGACGATCAGCCCCAGCATTTT
length: 13; V: TRBV6-6; J: TRBJ1-2; D: NA; size: NA; CDR3: CASSPDGPVGYTF; DNA: TGTGCCAGCAGTCCGGATGGTCCCGTTGGCTACACCTTC
length: 14; V: TRBV7-2; J: TRBJ1-1; D: NA; size: NA; CDR3: CASSLDGLYTEAFF; DNA: TGTGCCAGCAGCTTAGATGGGCTATACACTGAAGCTTTCTTT
length: 15; V: TRBV5-1; J: TRBJ2-1; D: NA; size: NA; CDR3: CASSLVGSSYNEQFF; DNA: TGCGCCAGCAGCTTGGTTGGAAGCTCCTACAATGAGCAGTTCTTC
length: 15; V: TRBV2; J: TRBJ1-4; D: NA; size: NA; CDR3: CASSQTGATNEKLFF; DNA: TGTGCCAGCAGCCAGACAGGTGCAACTAATGAAAAACTGTTTTTT
length: 15; V: TRBV28; J: TRBJ2-2; D: TRBD1; size: NA; CDR3: CASSFNDRDTGELFF; DNA: TGTGCCAGCAGTTTTAATGACAGGGACACCGGGGAGCTGTTTTTT
length: 14; V: TRBV6-1; J: TRBJ2-7; D: NA; size: NA; CDR3: CASNHREGGYEQYF; DNA: TGTGCCAGCAATCACAGGGAAGGGGGCTACGAGCAGTACTTC
length: 13; V: TRBV6-5; J: TRBJ1-1; D: NA; size: many; CDR3: CATVTGRNTEAFF; DNA: TGTGCCACCGTCACAGGGAGGAACACTGAAGCTTTCTTT
length: 18; V: TRBV7-8; J: TRBJ2-4; D: TRBD2; size: NA; CDR3: CASSLNPGLASTKNIQYF; DNA: TGTGCCAGCAGCCTGAATCCGGGACTAGCGTCGACCAAAAACATTCAGTACTTC
length: 14; V: TRBV7-2; J: TRBJ1-2; D: NA; size: NA; CDR3: CASSSRRERKGYTF; DNA: TGTGCCAGCAGCTCCCGACGGGAGAGGAAAGGCTACACCTTC
length: 16; V: TRBV5-1; J: TRBJ2-3; D: NA; size: NA; CDR3: CASSSPRGMRGDTQYF; DNA: TGCGCCAGCAGCTCCCCTCGGGGGATGCGGGGAGATACGCAGTATTTT
length: 14; V: TRBV29-1; J: TRBJ1-4; D: NA; size: NA; CDR3: CSVHADGTNEKLFF; DNA: TGCAGCGTCCATGCAGACGGAACTAATGAAAAACTGTTTTTT
length: 14; V: TRBV6-1; J: TRBJ1-1; D: NA; size: NA; CDR3: CASSLGPDGTEAFF; DNA: TGTGCCAGCAGTCTGGGGCCGGATGGCACTGAAGCTTTCTTT
length: 14; V: TRBV5-4; J: TRBJ1-4; D: NA; size: NA; CDR3: CASSFKGDVEKLFF; DNA: TGTGCCAGCAGCTTTAAGGGGGATGTCGAAAAACTGTTTTTT
length: 13; V: TRBV11-3; J: TRBJ2-7; D: TRBD1; size: NA; CDR3: CASSPQGVHEQYF; DNA: TGTGCCAGCAGCCCACAGGGGGTCCACGAGCAGTACTTC
length: 19; V: TRBV5-5; J: TRBJ2-1; D: TRBD2; size: once; CDR3: CASRPSGTSGRASYNEQFF; DNA: TGTGCCAGCCGACCCTCCGGGACTAGCGGGAGGGCGTCCTACAATGAGCAGTTCTTC
length: 15; V: TRBV19; J: TRBJ1-5; D: NA; size: NA; CDR3: CASKVYGQRNQPQHF; DNA: TGTGCCAGTAAAGTCTATGGACAGAGAAATCAGCCCCAGCATTTT
length: 17; V: TRBV19; J: TRBJ1-3; D: TRBD1; size: NA; CDR3: CASSLPQGTYSGNTIYF; DNA: TGTGCCAGTAGTCTACCACAGGGGACCTACTCTGGAAACACCATATATTTT
length: 17; V: TRBV5-1; J: TRBJ1-6; D: NA; size: once; CDR3: CASSLFGRQGTNSPLHF; DNA: TGCGCCAGCAGCTTGTTCGGTAGGCAGGGCACGAATTCACCCCTCCACTTT
length: 14; V: TRBV28; J: TRBJ2-4; D: NA; size: NA; CDR3: CASTTRDLGDIQYF; DNA: TGTGCCAGCACCACTCGTGACCTTGGAGACATTCAGTACTTC
length: 16; V: TRBV2; J: TRBJ2-3; D: TRBD2; size: NA; CDR3: CASSAGAGGPIDTQYF; DNA: TGTGCCAGCAGTGCCGGGGCGGGAGGGCCTATAGATACGCAGTATTTT